This TCR beta chain was observed in a study of blood T cell repertoires in COVID-19. Study as a whole: Nucleic acid was either cDNA or gDNA, and it came from T cells, B-cell-depleted T cells, or PBMCs.

Under the authors' procedure: It was from reference gene primer amplification that nucleated cell counts were estimated. Using immunoSEQ multiplex PCR, the repertoire was profiled, and TCRdb retains in-frame clones only, with some absent. V and J calls and clone size follow that table, whereas D and trimming were derived from the DNA. The profile shows about 480,000 clones, 89% of them singletons. The ends lost 4 bases at V and 2 bases at J; junction bases unmatched: 5. The CDR3 has 14 amino acids. Germline V gene lookup returns CDR1 SGHDT and CDR2 YYEEEE. The gene calls are TRBV5-6 and TRBJ2-5; TRBD2 matches at 7 bases. Sequenced sample: peripheral blood. This sequence was found in a man aged 18 to 29 with COVID-19, enrolled during active disease. The CDR3 coding sequence is TGTGCCAGCAGCCCCCCTAGCGGACAAGAGACCCAGTACTTC. This translates into CASSPPSGQETQYF.